This T cell receptor beta chain appears in the sequencing data of a study of cytomegalovirus exposure and HLA in healthy donors. In the PCR, 60 Vbeta and 13 Jbeta primers were used. TCRdb's table, derived via immunoSEQ multiplex PCR, lists solely in-frame clones and lacks some. The data contain fewer than 250,000 clones, more than 65% of them singletons. As for this clone: Its antigen is unidentified.

Study-level points and caveats: The later analysis indicated that the majority of CMV-associated TCR beta chains appeared HLA-restricted. Many donors carried some public TCRs, although rarity characterized most TCR sequences.

The source material was PBMCs. The clonotype originates from a man aged 40-49 years in good health and CMV-seropositive.

The CDR3 loop reads CASSAKGSWGNSPLHF. The CDR3, as DNA: TGTGCCAGCAGTGCCAAAGGGAGCTGGGGTAATTCACCCCTCCACTTT. The chain joins TRBV6-1 to TRBJ1-6; D gene unclear. CDR1 and CDR2 (germline): MNHNS, SASEGT. The CDR3 runs 16 residues. V dropped 4 bases and J dropped 6 bases, with 16 bases sitting between them.